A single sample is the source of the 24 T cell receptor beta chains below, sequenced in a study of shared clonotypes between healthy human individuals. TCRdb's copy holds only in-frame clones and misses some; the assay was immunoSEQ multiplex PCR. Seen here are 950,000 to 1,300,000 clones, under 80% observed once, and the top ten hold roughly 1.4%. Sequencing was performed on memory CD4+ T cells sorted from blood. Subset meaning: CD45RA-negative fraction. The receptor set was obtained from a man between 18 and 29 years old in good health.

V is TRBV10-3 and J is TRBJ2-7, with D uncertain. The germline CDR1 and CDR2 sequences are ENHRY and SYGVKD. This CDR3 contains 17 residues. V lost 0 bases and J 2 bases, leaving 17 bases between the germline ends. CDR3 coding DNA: TGTGCCATCAGTGAGTCGCCTTATCGGACGGACGCCTACGAGCAGTACTTC. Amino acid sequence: CAISESPYRTDAYEQYF.

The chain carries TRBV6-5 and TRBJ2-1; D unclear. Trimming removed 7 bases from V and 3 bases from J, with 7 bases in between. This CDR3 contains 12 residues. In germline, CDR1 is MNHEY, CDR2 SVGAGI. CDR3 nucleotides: TGTGCCAGCAATGAAGGCTACAATGAGCAGTTCTTC. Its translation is CASNEGYNEQFF.

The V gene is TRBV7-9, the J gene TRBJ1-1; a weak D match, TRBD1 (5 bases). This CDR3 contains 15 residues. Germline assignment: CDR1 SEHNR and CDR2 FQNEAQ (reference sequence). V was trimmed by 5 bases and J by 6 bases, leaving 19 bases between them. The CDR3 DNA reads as TGTGCCAGCAGCCTTCGGGTCTCGGGGGGGTCTGAAGCTTTCTTT. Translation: CASSLRVSGGSEAFF.

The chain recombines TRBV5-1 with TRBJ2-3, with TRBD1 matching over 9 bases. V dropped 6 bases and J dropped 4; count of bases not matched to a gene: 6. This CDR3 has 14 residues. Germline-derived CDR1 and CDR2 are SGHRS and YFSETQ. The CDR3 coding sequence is TGCGCCAGCAACACAGGGGGCGGCCCAGATACGCAGTATTTT. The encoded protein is CASNTGGGPDTQYF.

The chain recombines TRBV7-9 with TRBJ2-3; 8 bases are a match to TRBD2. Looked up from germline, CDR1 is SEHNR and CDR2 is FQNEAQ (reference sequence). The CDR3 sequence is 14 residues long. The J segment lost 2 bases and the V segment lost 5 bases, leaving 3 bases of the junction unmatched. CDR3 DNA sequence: TGTGCCAGCAGCCGCGGGGGGTCCACAGATACGCAGTATTTT. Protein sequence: CASSRGGSTDTQYF.

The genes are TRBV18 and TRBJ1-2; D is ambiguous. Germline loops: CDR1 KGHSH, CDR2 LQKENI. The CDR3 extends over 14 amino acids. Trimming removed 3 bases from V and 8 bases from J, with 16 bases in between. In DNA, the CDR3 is TGTGCCAGCTCACCGTCGGGTAAACCATTCGGCTACACCTTC. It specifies CASSPSGKPFGYTF.

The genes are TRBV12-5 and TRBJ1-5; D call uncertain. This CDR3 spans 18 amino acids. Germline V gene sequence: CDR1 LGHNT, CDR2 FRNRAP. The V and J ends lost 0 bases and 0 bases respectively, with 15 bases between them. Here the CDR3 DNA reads TGTGCTAGTGGTTTGGTGCACTATGGCAACTATAGCAATCAGCCCCAGCATTTT. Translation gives CASGLVHYGNYSNQPQHF.

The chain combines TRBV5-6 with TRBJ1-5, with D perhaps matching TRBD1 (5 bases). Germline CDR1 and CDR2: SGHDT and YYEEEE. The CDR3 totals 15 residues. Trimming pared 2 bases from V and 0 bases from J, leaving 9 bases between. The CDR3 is CASSLRQNSNQPQHF. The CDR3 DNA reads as TGTGCCAGCAGCTTAAGACAGAATAGCAATCAGCCCCAGCATTTT.

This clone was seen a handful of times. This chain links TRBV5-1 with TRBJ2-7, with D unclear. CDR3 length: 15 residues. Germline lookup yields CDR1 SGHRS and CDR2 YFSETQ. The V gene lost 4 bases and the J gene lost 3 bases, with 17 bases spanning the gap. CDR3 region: CASSVQKGPIYEQYF. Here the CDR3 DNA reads TGCGCCAGCAGCGTACAGAAAGGGCCGATCTACGAGCAGTACTTC.

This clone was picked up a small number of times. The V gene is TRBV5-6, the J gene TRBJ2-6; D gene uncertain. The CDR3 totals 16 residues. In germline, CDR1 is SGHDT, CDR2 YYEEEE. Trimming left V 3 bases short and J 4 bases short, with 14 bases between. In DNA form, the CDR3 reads TGTGCCAGCAGCTCCGGATCTAACCCAGGGGCCAACGTCCTGACTTTC. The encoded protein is CASSSGSNPGANVLTF.

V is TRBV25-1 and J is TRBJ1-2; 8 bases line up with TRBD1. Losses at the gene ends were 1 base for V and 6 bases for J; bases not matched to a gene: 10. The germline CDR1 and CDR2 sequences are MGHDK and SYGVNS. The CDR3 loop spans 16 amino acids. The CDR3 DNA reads TGTGCCAGCAGTGAATTCTCGACAGGGGAGTTTAATGGCTACACCTTC. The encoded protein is CASSEFSTGEFNGYTF.

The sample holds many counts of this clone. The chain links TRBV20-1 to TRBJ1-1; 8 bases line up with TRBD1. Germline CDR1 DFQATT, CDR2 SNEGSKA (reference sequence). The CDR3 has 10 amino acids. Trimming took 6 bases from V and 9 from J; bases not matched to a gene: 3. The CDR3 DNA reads TGCAGTGCGCGCAGGGGGCAAGCTTTCTTT. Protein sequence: CSARRGQAFF.

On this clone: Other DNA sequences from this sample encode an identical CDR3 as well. CDR3 DNA sequence: TGTGCCAGCTCATCGGGACAGAACACTGAAGCTTTCTTT. Translating it yields CASSSGQNTEAFF. This chain uses TRBV18 with TRBJ1-1; the D gene is possibly TRBD1 (6 bases). Germline V gene lookup returns CDR1 KGHSH and CDR2 LQKENI. V gave up 5 bases and J gave up 1 base, with 8 bases separating them. This CDR3 contains 13 residues. The variable domain in full, completed from reference TRBV18 and TRBJ1-1, reads NAGVMQNPRHLVRRRGQEARLRCSPMKGHSHVYWYRQLPEEGLKFMVYLQKENIIDESGMPKERFSAEFPKEGPSILRIQQVVRGDSAAYFCASSSGQNTEAFFGQGTRLTVV.

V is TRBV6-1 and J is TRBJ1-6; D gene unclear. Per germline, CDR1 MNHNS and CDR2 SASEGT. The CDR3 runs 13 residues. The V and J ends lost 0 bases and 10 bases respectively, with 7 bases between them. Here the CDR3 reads CASSEAYRSPLHF. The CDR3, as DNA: TGTGCCAGCAGTGAAGCGTACCGGTCACCCCTCCACTTT.

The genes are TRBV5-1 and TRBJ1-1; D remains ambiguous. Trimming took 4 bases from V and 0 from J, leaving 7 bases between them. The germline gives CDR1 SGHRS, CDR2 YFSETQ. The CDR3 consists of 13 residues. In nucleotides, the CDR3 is TGCGCCAGCAGCAGGGAACTGAACACTGAAGCTTTCTTT. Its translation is CASSRELNTEAFF.

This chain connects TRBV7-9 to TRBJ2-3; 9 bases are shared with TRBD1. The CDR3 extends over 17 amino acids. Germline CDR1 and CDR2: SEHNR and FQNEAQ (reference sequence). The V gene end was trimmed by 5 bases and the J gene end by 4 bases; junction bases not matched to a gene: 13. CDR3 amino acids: CASSARAGTGLADTQYF. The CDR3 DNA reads TGTGCCAGCAGCGCTAGGGCCGGGACAGGGCTCGCAGATACGCAGTATTTT.

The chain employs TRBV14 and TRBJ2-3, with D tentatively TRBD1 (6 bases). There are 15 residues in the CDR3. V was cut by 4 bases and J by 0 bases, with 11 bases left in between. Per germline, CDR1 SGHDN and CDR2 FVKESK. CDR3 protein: CASSLGDTSTDTQYF. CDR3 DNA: TGTGCCAGCAGCCTAGGGGACACTAGCACAGATACGCAGTATTTT.

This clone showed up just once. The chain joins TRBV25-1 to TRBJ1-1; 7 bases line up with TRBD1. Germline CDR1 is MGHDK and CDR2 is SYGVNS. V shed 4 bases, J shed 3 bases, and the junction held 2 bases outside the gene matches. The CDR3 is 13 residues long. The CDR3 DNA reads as TGTGCCAGCAGTGTACAGGGGTACACTGAAGCTTTCTTT. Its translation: CASSVQGYTEAFF.

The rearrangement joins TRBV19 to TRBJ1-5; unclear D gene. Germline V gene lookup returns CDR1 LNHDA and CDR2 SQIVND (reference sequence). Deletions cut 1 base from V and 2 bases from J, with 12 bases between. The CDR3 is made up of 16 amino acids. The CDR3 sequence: CASSIGEVLGNQPQHF. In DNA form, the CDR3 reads TGTGCCAGTAGTATAGGTGAGGTCCTGGGCAATCAGCCCCAGCATTTT.

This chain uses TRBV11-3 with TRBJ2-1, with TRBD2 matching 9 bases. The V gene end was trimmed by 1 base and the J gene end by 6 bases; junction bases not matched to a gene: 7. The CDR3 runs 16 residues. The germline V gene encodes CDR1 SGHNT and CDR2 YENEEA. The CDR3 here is CASSLAGGRGANEQFF. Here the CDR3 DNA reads TGTGCCAGCAGCTTAGCCGGCGGGAGGGGCGCCAATGAGCAGTTCTTC.

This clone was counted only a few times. CDR3 in DNA: TGTGCCACCAGCAGAGATCAGGGATTCGGTTCACCCCTCCACTTT. Encoded protein: CATSRDQGFGSPLHF. The chain has TRBV15 and TRBJ1-6, with D possibly TRBD1 on 5 matching bases. V was pared by 0 bases and J by 9 bases, with 12 bases between. Germline CDR1 LNHNV, CDR2 YYDKDF (reference sequence). The CDR3 covers 15 residues.

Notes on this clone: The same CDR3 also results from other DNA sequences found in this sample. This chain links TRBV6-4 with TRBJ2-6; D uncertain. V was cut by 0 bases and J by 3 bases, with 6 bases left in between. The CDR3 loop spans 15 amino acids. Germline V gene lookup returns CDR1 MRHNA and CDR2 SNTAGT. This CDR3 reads CASSDSGSGANVLTF. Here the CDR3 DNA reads TGTGCCAGCAGTGACTCGGGAAGTGGGGCCAACGTCCTGACTTTC.

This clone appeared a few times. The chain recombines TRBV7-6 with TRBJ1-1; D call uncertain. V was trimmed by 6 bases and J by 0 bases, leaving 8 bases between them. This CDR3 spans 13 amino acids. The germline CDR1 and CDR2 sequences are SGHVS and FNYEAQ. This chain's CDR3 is CASSKTLNTEAFF. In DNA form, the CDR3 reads TGTGCCAGCAGTAAAACTTTGAACACTGAAGCTTTCTTT. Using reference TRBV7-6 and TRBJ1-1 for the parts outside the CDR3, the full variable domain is GAGVSQSPRYKVTKRGQDVALRCDPISGHVSLYWYRQALGQGPEFLTYFNYEAQQDKSGLPNDRFSAERPEGSISTLTIQRTEQRDSAMYRCASSKTLNTEAFFGQGTRLTVV.

The CDR3 nucleotides are TGTGCCAGCAGCCAAGGGCAGCGATCACCCCTCCACTTT. Translation: CASSQGQRSPLHF. The V call is TRBV6-5, the J call TRBJ1-6; D is unresolved. The CDR3 is 13 amino acids. Germline CDR1 and CDR2: MNHEY and SVGAGI. Trimming stripped 6 bases from V and 10 bases from J, with 13 bases between.